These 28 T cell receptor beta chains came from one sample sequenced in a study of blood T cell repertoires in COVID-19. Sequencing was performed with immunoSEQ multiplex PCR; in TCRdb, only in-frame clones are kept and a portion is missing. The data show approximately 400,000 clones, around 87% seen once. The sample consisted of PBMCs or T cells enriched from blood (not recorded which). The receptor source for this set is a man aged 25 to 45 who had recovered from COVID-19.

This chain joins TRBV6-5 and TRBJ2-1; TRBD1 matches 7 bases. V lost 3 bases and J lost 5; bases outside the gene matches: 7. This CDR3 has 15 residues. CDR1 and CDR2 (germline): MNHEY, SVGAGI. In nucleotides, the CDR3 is TGTGCCAGCAGTTATACAGGGGATACTGACAATGAGCAGTTCTTC. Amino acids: CASSYTGDTDNEQFF.

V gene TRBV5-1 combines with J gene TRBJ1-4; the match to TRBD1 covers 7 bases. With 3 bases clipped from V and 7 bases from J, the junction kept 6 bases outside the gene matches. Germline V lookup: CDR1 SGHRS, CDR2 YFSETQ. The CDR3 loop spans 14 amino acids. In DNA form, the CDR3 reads TGCGCCAGCAGCTCGGGACAGCAATTTGAAAAACTGTTTTTT. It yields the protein CASSSGQQFEKLFF.

The chain's CDR3 is CASSPPGDGGFGNTIYF. The DNA for the CDR3 is TGTGCCAGCTCACCACCCGGGGACGGGGGATTTGGAAACACCATATATTTT. The chain employs TRBV18 and TRBJ1-3; D is perhaps TRBD1 (5 bases). Germline lookup yields CDR1 KGHSH and CDR2 LQKENI. The CDR3 is 17 amino acids. Deletions cut 0 bases from V and 3 bases from J, with 15 bases between.

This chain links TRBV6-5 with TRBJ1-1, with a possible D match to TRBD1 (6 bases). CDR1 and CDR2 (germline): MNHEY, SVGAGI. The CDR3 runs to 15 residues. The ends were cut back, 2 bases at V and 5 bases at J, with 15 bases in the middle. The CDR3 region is CASSYTGHPATEAFF. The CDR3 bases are TGTGCCAGCAGTTACACGGGACACCCCGCAACTGAAGCTTTCTTT.

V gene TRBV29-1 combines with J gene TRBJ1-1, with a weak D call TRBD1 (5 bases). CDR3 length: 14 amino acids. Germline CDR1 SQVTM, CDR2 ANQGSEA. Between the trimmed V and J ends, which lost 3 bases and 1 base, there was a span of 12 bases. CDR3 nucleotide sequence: TGCAGCGTTGATCAGGGAGGGACGAACACTGAAGCTTTCTTT. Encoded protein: CSVDQGGTNTEAFF.

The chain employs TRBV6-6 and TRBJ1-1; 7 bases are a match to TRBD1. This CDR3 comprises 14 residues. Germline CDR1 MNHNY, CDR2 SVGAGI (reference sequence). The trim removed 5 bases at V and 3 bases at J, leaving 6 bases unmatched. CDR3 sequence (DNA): TGTGCCAGCAGTCAACAGGGGTTTGACACTGAAGCTTTCTTT. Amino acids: CASSQQGFDTEAFF.

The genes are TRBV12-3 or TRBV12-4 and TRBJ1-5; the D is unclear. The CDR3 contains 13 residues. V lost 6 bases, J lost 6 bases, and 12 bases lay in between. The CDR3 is CASSPSLGQPQHF. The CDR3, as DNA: TGTGCCAGCAGCCCTAGCTTAGGTCAGCCCCAGCATTTT.

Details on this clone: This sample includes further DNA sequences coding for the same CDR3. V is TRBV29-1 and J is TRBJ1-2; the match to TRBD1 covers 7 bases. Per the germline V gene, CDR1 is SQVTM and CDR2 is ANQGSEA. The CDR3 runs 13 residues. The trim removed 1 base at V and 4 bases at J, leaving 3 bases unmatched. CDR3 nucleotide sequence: TGCAGCGTTGAAGGTCAGGGGGGCTATGGCTACACCTTC. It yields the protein CSVEGQGGYGYTF.

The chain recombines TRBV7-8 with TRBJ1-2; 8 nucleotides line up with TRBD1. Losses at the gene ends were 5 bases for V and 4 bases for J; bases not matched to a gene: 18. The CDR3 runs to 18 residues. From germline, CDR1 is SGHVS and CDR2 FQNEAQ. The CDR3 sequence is CASSLRGDQGAFLYGYTF. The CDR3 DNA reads TGTGCCAGCAGCCTGCGAGGGGATCAGGGGGCGTTTCTCTATGGCTACACCTTC.

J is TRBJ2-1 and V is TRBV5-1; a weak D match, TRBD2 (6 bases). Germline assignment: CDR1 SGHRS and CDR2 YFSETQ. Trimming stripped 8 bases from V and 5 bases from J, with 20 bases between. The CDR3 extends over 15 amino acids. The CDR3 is CASLTGAGSDNEQFF. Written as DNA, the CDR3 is TGCGCCAGTTTAACCGGGGCGGGGTCCGACAATGAGCAGTTCTTC.

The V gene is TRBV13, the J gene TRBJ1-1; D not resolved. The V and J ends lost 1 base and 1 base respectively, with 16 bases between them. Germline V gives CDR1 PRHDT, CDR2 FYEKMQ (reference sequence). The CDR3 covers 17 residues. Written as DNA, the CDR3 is TGTGCCAGCAGCTTAGCCCGGGAGAGGCTGGCGAACACTGAAGCTTTCTTT. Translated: CASSLARERLANTEAFF.

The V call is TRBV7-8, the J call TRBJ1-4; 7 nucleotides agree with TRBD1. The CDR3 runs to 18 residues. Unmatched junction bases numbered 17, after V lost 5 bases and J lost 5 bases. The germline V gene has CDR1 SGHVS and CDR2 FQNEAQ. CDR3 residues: CASSGSTGWEPLNEKLFF. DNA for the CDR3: TGTGCCAGCAGCGGCTCGACAGGGTGGGAACCATTGAATGAAAAACTGTTTTTT.

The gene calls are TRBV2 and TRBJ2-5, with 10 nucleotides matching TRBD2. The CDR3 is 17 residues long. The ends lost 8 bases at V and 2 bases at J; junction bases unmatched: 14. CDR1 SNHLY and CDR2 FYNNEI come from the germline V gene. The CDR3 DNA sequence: TGTGCCAGCGGGTGGGTGGTGGCTAGCGGGGGACAAGAGACCCAGTACTTC. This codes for CASGWVVASGGQETQYF.

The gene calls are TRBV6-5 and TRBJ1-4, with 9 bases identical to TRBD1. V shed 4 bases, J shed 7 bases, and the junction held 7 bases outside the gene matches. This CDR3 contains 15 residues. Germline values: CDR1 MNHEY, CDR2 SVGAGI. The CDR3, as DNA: TGTGCCAGCAGTTCTACAGGGGGCTTTGGTGAAAAACTGTTTTTT. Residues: CASSSTGGFGEKLFF.

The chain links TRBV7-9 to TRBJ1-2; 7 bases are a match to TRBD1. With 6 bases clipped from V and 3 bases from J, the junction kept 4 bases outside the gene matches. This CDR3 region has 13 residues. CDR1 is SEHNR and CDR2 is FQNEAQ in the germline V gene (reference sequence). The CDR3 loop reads CASSRTGDYGYTF. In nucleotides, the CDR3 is TGTGCCAGCAGTCGAACAGGGGACTATGGCTACACCTTC.

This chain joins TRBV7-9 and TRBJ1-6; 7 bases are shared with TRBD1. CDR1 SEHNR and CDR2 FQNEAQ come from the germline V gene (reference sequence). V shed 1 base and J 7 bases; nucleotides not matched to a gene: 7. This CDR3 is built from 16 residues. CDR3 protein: CASSLGQGAGNSPLHF. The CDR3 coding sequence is TGTGCCAGCAGCTTAGGACAGGGCGCTGGGAATTCACCCCTCCACTTT.

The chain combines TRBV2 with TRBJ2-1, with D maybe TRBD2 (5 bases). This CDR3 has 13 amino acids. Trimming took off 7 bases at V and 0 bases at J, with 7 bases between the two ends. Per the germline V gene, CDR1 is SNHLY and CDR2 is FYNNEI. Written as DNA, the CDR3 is TGTGCCAGCAAGCGGAGCTCCTACAATGAGCAGTTCTTC. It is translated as CASKRSSYNEQFF.

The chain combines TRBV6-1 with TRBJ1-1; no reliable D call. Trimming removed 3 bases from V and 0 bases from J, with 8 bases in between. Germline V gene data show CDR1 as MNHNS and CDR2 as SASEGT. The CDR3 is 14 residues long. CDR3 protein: CASSETIMNTEAFF. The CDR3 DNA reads TGTGCCAGCAGTGAGACAATTATGAACACTGAAGCTTTCTTT.

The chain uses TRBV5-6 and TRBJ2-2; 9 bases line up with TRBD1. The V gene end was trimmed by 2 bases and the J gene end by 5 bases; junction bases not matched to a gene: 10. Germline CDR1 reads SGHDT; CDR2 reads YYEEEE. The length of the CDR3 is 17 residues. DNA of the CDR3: TGTGCCAGCAGCTTAGCCTCACAGGGGGCAAGGACCGGGGAGCTGTTTTTT. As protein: CASSLASQGARTGELFF.

The CDR3 nucleotides read TGTGCCTGGAGCAGGGGCCTTTCGGTCGATACGCAGTATTTT. Translation: CAWSRGLSVDTQYF. The rearrangement links TRBV30 to TRBJ2-3, with D perhaps matching TRBD1 (6 bases). Trimming took 3 bases from V and 6 from J, leaving 16 bases between them. From germline, CDR1 is GTSNPN and CDR2 SVGIG (reference sequence). The length of the CDR3 is 14 residues. The whole variable domain, filled in from reference TRBV30 and TRBJ2-3, reads SQTIHQWPATLVQPVGSPLSLECTVEGTSNPNLYWYRQAAGRGLQLLFYSVGIGQISSEVPQNLSASRPQDRQFILSSKKLLLSDSGFYLCAWSRGLSVDTQYFGPGTRLTVL.

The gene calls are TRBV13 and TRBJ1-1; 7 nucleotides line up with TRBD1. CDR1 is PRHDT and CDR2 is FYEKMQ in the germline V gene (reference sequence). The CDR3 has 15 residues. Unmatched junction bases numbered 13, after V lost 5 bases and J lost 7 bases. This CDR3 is CASSKAGTERGEAFF. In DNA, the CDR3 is TGTGCCAGCAGCAAAGCCGGGACAGAAAGGGGTGAAGCTTTCTTT.

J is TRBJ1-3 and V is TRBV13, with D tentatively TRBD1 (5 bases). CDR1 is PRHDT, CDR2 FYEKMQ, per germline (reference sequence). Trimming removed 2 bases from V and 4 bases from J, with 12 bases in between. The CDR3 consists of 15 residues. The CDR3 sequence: CASSLNEAGGNTIYF. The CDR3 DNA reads TGTGCCAGCAGCTTAAATGAGGCAGGGGGAAACACCATATATTTT.

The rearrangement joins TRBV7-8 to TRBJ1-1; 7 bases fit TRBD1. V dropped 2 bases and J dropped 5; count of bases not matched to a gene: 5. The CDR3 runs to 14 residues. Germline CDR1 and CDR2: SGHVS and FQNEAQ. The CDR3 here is CASSLQGVSTEAFF. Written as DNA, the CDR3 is TGTGCCAGCAGCTTACAGGGGGTCTCAACTGAAGCTTTCTTT.

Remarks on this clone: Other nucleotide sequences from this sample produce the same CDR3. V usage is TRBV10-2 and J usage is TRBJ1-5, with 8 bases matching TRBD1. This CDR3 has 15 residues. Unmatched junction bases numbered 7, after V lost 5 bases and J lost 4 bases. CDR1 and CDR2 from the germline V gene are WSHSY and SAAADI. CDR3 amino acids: CASSPGTGGNQPQHF. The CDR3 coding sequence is TGCGCCAGCAGTCCCGGGACAGGAGGTAATCAGCCCCAGCATTTT.

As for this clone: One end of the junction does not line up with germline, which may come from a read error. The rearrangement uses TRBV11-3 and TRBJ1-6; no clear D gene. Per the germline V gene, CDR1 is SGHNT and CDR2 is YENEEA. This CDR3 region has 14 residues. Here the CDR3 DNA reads TGTGCCAGCAGCTTGGGAGCCTACAATTCACCCCTCCACTTT. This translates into CASSLGAYNSPLHF.

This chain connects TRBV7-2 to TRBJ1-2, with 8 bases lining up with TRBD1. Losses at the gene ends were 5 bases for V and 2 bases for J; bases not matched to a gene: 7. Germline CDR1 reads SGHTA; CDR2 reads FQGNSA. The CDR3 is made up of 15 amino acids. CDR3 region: CASSPRTGPNYGYTF. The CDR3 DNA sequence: TGTGCCAGCAGCCCCCGGACAGGGCCCAACTATGGCTACACCTTC.

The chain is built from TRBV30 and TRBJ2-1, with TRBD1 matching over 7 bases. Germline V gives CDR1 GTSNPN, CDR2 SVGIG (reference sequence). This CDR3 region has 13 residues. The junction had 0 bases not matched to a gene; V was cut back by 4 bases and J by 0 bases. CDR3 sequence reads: CAWTGGSYNEQFF. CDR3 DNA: TGTGCCTGGACAGGGGGCTCCTACAATGAGCAGTTCTTC.

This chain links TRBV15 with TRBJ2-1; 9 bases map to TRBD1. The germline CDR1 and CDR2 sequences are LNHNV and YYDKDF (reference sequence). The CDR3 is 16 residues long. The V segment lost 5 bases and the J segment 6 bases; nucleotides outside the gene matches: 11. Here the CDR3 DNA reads TGTGCCACCAGCGAGGAAGGGACAGGGCCCCCCAATGAGCAGTTCTTC. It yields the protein CATSEEGTGPPNEQFF.